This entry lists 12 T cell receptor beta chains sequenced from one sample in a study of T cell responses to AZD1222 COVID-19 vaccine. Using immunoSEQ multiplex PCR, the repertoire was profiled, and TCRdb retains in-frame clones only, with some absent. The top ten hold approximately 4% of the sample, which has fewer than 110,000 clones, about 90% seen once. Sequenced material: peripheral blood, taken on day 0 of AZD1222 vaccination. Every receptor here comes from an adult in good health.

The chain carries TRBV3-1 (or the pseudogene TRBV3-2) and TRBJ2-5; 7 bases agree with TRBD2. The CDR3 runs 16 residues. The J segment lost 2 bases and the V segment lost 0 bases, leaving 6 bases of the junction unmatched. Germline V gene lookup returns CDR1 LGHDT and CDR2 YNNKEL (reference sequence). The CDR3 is CASSQDLAVAQETQYF. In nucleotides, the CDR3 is TGTGCCAGCAGCCAAGATCTAGCGGTGGCTCAAGAGACCCAGTACTTC.

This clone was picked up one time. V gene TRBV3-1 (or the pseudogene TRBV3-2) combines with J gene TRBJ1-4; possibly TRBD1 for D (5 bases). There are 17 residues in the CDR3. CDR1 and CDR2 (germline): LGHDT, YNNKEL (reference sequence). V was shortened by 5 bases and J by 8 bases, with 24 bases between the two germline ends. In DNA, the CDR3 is TGTGCCAGCAGCGTCAAGATACGGGGGATGCACAGCGAAAAACTGTTTTTT. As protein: CASSVKIRGMHSEKLFF.

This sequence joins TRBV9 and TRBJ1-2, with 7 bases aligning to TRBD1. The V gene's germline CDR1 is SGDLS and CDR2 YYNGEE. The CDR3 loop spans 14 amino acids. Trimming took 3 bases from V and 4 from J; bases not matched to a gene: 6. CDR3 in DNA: TGTGCCAGCAGCGCCCGGGACAGCCTCTATGGCTACACCTTC. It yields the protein CASSARDSLYGYTF.

CDR3 region: CASRAGQGSYGYTF. The CDR3 DNA reads as TGTGCCAGCAGGGCCGGACAGGGCAGTTATGGCTACACCTTC. This sequence joins TRBV7-8 and TRBJ1-2, with 8 nucleotides matching TRBD1. V shed 6 bases and J 5 bases; nucleotides not matched to a gene: 8. The CDR3 covers 14 residues. Germline CDR1 reads SGHVS; CDR2 reads FQNEAQ.

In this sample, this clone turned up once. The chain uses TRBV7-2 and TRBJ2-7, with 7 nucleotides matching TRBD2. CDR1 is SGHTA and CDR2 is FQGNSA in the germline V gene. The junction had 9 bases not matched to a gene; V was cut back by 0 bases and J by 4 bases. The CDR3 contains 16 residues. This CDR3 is CASSLATSGVFYEQYF. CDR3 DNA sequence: TGTGCCAGCAGCTTAGCTACCAGCGGGGTTTTTTACGAGCAGTACTTC.

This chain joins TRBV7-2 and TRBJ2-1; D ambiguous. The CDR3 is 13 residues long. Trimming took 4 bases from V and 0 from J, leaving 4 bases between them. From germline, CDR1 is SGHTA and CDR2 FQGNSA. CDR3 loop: CASSSNSYNEQFF. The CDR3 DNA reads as TGTGCCAGCAGCTCCAACTCCTACAATGAGCAGTTCTTC.

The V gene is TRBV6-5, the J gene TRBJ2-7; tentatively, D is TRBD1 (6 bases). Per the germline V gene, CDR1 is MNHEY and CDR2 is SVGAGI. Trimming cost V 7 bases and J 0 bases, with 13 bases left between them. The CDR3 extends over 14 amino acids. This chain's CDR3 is CASTRGTSSYEQYF. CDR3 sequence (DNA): TGTGCCAGCACAAGGGGGACGAGCTCCTACGAGCAGTACTTC.

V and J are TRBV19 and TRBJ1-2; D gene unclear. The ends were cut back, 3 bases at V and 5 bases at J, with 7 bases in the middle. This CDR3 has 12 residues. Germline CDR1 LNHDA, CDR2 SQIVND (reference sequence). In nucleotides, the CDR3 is TGTGCCAGTAGTATGGAAGATTATGGCTACACCTTC. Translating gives CASSMEDYGYTF.

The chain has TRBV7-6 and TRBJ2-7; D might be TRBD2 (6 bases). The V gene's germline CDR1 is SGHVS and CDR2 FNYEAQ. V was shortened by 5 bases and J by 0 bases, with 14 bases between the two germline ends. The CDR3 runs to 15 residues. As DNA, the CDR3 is TGTGCCAGCAGCCAGCCTGCGGGAACCTCCTACGAGCAGTACTTC. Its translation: CASSQPAGTSYEQYF.

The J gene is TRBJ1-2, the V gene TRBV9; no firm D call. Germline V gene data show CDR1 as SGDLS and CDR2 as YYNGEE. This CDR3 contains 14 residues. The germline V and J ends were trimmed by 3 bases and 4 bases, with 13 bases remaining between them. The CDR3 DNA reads TGTGCCAGCAGCGCAGACCCTACAAGCTATGGCTACACCTTC. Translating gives CASSADPTSYGYTF.

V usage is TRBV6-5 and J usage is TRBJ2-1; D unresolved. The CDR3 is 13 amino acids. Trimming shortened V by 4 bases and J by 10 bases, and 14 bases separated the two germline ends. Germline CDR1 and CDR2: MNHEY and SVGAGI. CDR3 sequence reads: CASSFPTRIEQFF. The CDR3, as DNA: TGTGCCAGCAGTTTCCCGACCCGGATAGAGCAGTTCTTC.

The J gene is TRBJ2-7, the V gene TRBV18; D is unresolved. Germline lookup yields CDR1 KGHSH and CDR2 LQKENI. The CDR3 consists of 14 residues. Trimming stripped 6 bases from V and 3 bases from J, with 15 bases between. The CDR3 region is CASSPLSGSYEQYF. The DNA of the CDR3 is TGTGCCAGCTCTCCCCTCTCGGGTAGCTACGAGCAGTACTTC.